Below, 4 T cell receptor beta chains from the same sample are listed, as sequenced in a study of blood T cell repertoires in COVID-19. Clones were read by immunoSEQ multiplex PCR, and TCRdb kept only the in-frame ones, dropping some. The sample contains about 200,000 clones, approximately 80% of which appear only once. The sequencing sample was made of PBMCs or T cells enriched from blood (not recorded which). These receptors came from an older woman with acute COVID-19.

V gene TRBV11-2 combines with J gene TRBJ1-4, with D perhaps matching TRBD1 (6 bases). The CDR3 loop spans 14 amino acids. Germline V gives CDR1 SGHAT, CDR2 FQNNGV. Trimming cost V 7 bases and J 3 bases, with 12 bases left between them. The CDR3 DNA reads TGTGCCAGCAACGACGGACAGTCTAATGAAAAACTGTTTTTT. Its protein is CASNDGQSNEKLFF.

This chain connects TRBV5-1 to TRBJ1-3; D is undetermined. This CDR3 is built from 13 residues. The germline V gene has CDR1 SGHRS and CDR2 YFSETQ. Trimming removed 9 bases at V and 0 bases at J, with 10 bases between. CDR3 in amino acids: CAIRDYSGNTIYF. In nucleotides, the CDR3 is TGCGCCATAAGAGATTACTCTGGAAACACCATATATTTT.

The chain is built from TRBV19 and TRBJ1-6, with a possible D match to TRBD1 (6 bases). This CDR3 comprises 15 residues. Germline V gives CDR1 LNHDA, CDR2 SQIVND (reference sequence). V lost 5 bases and J 10 bases, leaving 18 bases between the germline ends. CDR3 amino acids: CASSVRRTETSPLHF. The DNA of the CDR3 is TGTGCCAGTAGTGTTCGCCGGACAGAGACATCACCCCTCCACTTT.

This chain joins TRBV10-2 and TRBJ2-7; possibly TRBD2 for D (6 bases). CDR1 and CDR2 (germline): WSHSY, SAAADI. The CDR3 loop spans 16 amino acids. V lost 7 bases and J lost 6, with 25 bases in between. The CDR3 DNA sequence: TGCGCCAGCAAAGGGGCCTACACGGGACTCCAGGGCGAGCAGTACTTC. This gives the protein CASKGAYTGLQGEQYF.